This T cell receptor beta chain was sequenced during a study of blood T cell repertoires in COVID-19. Across the whole study: T cells, B-cell-depleted T cells, or PBMCs supplied cDNA or gDNA.

The germline V and J ends were trimmed by 2 bases and 5 bases, with 13 bases remaining between them. This CDR3 has 14 amino acids. Germline CDR1 and CDR2: SGHRS and YFSETQ. In assigning cohorts, the study relied on participant-reported clinical history. Authors' processing steps: Using reference gene primer amplification, nucleated cell counts were estimated. Assay: immunoSEQ multiplex PCR; the TCRdb copy retains only in-frame clones and omits some. D and trimming were read from the DNA, whereas the V and J calls and clone size are those reported in that table. The table includes 300,000 to 350,000 clones, roughly 87% detected once.

The sequencing sample was made of PBMCs or T cells enriched from blood (not recorded which). The genes are TRBV5-1 and TRBJ2-5; TRBD2 might be the D (5 bases). This clonotype was obtained from a woman between 25 and 40 years old who had recovered from COVID-19. This CDR3 reads CASSLGLAVETQYF. CDR3 nucleotide sequence: TGCGCCAGCAGCTTAGGCCTAGCCGTGGAGACCCAGTACTTC. Looking up the rest from reference TRBV5-1 and TRBJ2-5 gives the full variable domain: KAGVTQTPRYLIKTRGQQVTLSCSPISGHRSVSWYQQTPGQGLQFLFEYFSETQRNKGNFPGRFSGRQFSNSRSEMNVSTLELGDSALYLCASSLGLAVETQYFGPGTRLLVL.